Each of the 12 T cell receptor beta chains below was sequenced from the same sample in a study of identical twins. MiXCR, applied by TCRdb to the 5' RACE reads, yields one record per CDR3 protein. The table includes 1.5 million or so distinct CDR3 sequences, about 30% detected once. Sequenced sample: cord blood. The receptor source for this set is a newborn girl in good health.

There are a few counts of this clonotype. V and J are TRBV10-1 and TRBJ2-2; 9 bases line up with TRBD2. This CDR3 has 16 residues. The germline gives CDR1 WNHNN, CDR2 SYGVQD (reference sequence). The junction had 8 bases not matched to a gene; V was cut back by 4 bases and J by 5 bases. DNA of the CDR3: TGCGCCAGCAGTGCGGGACTAGCCCTATGGACCGGGGAGCTGTTTTTT. This encodes CASSAGLALWTGELFF.

This clonotype came up a few times. CDR3 loop: CSARDLGLTYEQYF. The CDR3 DNA sequence: TGCAGTGCTAGAGATCTGGGACTAACCTACGAGCAGTACTTC. The rearrangement links TRBV20-1 to TRBJ2-7, with 7 bases identical to TRBD2. The CDR3 runs to 14 residues. CDR1 is DFQATT, CDR2 SNEGSKA, per germline (reference sequence). V gave up 0 bases and J gave up 2 bases; unmatched junction bases: 4.

CDR3 in DNA: TGTGCCAGCAGCCCTATAGCGGGAGAGGGAACCGGGGAGCTGTTTTTT. Amino acids: CASSPIAGEGTGELFF. J is TRBJ2-2 and V is TRBV12-3 or TRBV12-4, with TRBD2 matching over 9 bases. Trimming took 6 bases from V and 5 from J; bases not matched to a gene: 10. The CDR3 contains 16 residues.

As regards this clonotype: The junction does not match germline at one end; this may be a read error. This chain links TRBV7-7 with TRBJ1-2; 9 bases fit TRBD1. There are 17 residues in the CDR3. CDR1 and CDR2 (germline): SSHAT, FNYEAQ (reference sequence). The CDR3 here is CASSDPLSGQGGYGYTF. The CDR3 DNA follows: TGTGCTAGCAGCGACCCACTATCGGGACAGGGTGGCTATGGCTACACCTTC.

Only a few counts were recorded for this clonotype. CDR3 region: CSAREFIRPVYNEQYF. In nucleotides, the CDR3 is TGCAGTGCTAGAGAGTTTATACGGCCGGTTTACAATGAGCAGTACTTC. The V call is TRBV20-1, the J call TRBJ2-1, with D unclear. The J call may not be correct, given that the DNA end is closer to TRBJ2-7. Looked up from germline, CDR1 is DFQATT and CDR2 is SNEGSKA (reference sequence). The CDR3 has 16 residues.

The CDR3 protein is CAIAGTGNQPQHF. Here the CDR3 DNA reads TGTGCCATCGCCGGGACAGGGAATCAGCCCCAGCATTTT. This sequence joins TRBV10-3 and TRBJ1-5; TRBD1 agrees at 9 bases. With V trimmed by 8 bases and J by 4 bases, 3 bases remained unmatched. CDR3 length: 13 amino acids. The germline V gene has CDR1 ENHRY and CDR2 SYGVKD.

The J gene is TRBJ1-1, the V gene TRBV6-1; D ambiguous. CDR1 and CDR2 from the germline V gene are MNHNS and SASEGT. The ends were cut back, 4 bases at V and 1 base at J, with 16 bases in the middle. This CDR3 has 16 amino acids. CDR3: CASSARVFAPNTEAFF. DNA of the CDR3: TGTGCCAGCAGTGCGCGGGTTTTTGCCCCGAACACTGAAGCTTTCTTT.

This clonotype has just a few counts. This chain connects TRBV2 to TRBJ1-4; D gene unclear. The CDR3 consists of 16 residues. V was clipped by 1 base and J by 0 bases, with 9 bases between them. Germline-derived CDR1 and CDR2 are SNHLY and FYNNEI. The CDR3 protein is CASSEGWATTNEKLFF. CDR3 DNA: TGTGCCAGCAGTGAAGGATGGGCTACAACTAATGAAAAACTGTTTTTT.

In this sample, this clonotype turned up a few times. This rearrangement joins TRBV6-1 to TRBJ2-7; no clear D gene. Germline lookup yields CDR1 MNHNS and CDR2 SASEGT. Trimming cost V 7 bases and J 4 bases, with 17 bases left between them. The CDR3 extends over 14 amino acids. CDR3 amino acids: CASTPGLTPYEQYF. The CDR3 nucleotides are TGTGCCAGCACCCCGGGTCTCACCCCTTACGAGCAGTACTTC.

CDR3 in amino acids: CATSETIWGELFF. The CDR3 nucleotides read TGTGCCACCAGTGAAACTATCTGGGGGGAGCTGTTTTTT. This chain links TRBV24-1 with TRBJ2-2, with no clear D. Germline-derived CDR1 and CDR2 are KGHDR and SFDVKD. Trimming stripped 4 bases from V and 8 bases from J, with 10 bases between. There are 13 residues in the CDR3.

On this clonotype: One end of the junction fails to match germline, which may point to a read error. This sequence joins TRBV20-1 and TRBJ2-5, with no clear D. Per germline, CDR1 DFQATT and CDR2 SNEGSKA (reference sequence). The length of the CDR3 is 15 residues. The CDR3 loop is CSARDRPSTKEIQYF. The CDR3 coding sequence is TGCAGTGCTAGAGATCGCCCCTCCACAAAAGAGATCCAGTACTTC.

In its sample, this clonotype was seen once. This sequence joins TRBV27 and TRBJ2-1; D could derive from TRBD1 or TRBD2 (6 bases each). Deletions cut 8 bases from V and 4 bases from J, with 15 bases between. This CDR3 spans 14 amino acids. From germline, CDR1 is MNHEY and CDR2 SMNVEV (reference sequence). The CDR3 loop is CASQLARGYNEQFF. The CDR3 bases are TGTGCCAGCCAACTAGCCAGGGGATACAATGAGCAGTTCTTC.